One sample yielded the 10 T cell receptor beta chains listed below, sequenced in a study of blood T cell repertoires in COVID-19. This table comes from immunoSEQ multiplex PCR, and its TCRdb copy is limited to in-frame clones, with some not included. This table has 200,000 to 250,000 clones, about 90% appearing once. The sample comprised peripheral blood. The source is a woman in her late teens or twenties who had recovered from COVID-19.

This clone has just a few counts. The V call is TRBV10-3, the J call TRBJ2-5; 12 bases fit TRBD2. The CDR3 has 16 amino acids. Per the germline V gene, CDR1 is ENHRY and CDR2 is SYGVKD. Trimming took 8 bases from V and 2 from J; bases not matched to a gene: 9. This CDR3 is CAIGTRTSGDQETQYF. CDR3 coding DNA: TGTGCCATCGGCACCCGGACTAGCGGGGATCAAGAGACCCAGTACTTC.

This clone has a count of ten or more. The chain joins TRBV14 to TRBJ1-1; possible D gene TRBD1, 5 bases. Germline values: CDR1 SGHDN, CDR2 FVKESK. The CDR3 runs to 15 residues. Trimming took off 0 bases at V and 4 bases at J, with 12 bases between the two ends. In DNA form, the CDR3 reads TGTGCCAGCAGCCAAGATGCGGGGACCGGCACTGAAGCTTTCTTT. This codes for CASSQDAGTGTEAFF.

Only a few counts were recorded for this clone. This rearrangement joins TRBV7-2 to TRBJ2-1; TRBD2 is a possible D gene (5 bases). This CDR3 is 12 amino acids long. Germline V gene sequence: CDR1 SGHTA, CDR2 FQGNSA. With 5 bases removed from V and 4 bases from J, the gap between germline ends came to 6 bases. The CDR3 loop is CASSAGYNEQFF. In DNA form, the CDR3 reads TGTGCCAGCAGCGCGGGTTACAATGAGCAGTTCTTC.

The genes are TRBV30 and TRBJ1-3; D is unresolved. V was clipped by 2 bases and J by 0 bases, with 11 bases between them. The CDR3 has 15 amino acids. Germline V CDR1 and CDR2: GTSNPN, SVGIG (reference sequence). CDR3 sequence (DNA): TGTGCCTGGAGTCTGGCAGGCGCCTCTGGAAACACCATATATTTT. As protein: CAWSLAGASGNTIYF.

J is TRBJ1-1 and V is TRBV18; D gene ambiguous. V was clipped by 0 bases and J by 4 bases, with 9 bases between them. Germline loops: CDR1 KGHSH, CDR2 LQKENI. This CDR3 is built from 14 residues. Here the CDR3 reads CASSPPSRSTEAFF. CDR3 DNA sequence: TGTGCCAGCTCACCACCGAGTCGGTCCACTGAAGCTTTCTTT.

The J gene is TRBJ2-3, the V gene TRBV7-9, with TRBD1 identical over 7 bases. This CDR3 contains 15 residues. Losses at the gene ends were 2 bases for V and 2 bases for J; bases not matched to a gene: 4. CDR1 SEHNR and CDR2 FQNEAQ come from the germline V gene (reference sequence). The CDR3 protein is CASSLPTGNTDTQYF. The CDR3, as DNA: TGTGCCAGCAGCTTACCGACAGGGAACACAGATACGCAGTATTTT.

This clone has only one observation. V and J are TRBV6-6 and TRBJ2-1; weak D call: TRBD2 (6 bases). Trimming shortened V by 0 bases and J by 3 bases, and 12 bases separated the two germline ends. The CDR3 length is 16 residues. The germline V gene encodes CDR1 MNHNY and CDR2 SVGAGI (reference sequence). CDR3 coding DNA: TGTGCCAGCAGTTACTCGTTCCGGGGGAACTACAATGAGCAGTTCTTC. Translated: CASSYSFRGNYNEQFF.

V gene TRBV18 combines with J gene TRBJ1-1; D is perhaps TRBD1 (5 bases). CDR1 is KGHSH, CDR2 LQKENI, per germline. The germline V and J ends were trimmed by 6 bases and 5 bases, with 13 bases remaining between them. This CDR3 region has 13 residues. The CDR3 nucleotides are TGTGCCAGCTCGTTCAGGGTGGGGACTGAAGCTTTCTTT. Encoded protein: CASSFRVGTEAFF.

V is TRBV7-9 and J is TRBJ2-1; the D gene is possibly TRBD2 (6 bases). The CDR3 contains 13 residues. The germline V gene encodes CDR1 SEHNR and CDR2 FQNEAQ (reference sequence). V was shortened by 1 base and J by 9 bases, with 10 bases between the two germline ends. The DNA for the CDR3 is TGTGCCAGCAGCTTAGAGGCGGGATCTGAGCAGTTCTTC. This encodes CASSLEAGSEQFF.

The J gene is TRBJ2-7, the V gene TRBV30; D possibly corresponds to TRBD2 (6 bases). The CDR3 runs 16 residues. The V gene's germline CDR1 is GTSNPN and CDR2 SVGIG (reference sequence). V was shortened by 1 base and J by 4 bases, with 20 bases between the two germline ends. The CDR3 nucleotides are TGTGCCTGGAGTGCAAATCCGGGACTCCTGCTTTACGAGCAGTACTTC. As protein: CAWSANPGLLLYEQYF.